This entry is about one T cell receptor (beta chain). Other DNA sequences within the sample encode an identical CDR3. This sample was taken from a study of shared clonotypes between healthy human individuals. On the study more broadly: The study drew on two women and a few men aged 18 to 49 as donors.

CDR3 size: 15 residues. Germline V lookup: CDR1 SGHRS, CDR2 YFSETQ. Trimming at V came to 4 bases and at J to 2 bases, leaving 4 bases not matched to a gene. An even split of each subset's genomic DNA across several immunoSEQ plates was performed. Measured with immunoSEQ multiplex PCR; TCRdb has only the in-frame clones, and not every one. This table has a few million clones, nearly 97% appearing once. What was sequenced was naive CD4+ T cells sorted from blood. Sample subset: CD45RA+ positively selected. The origin of this receptor is a man between 18 and 35 years old in good health. This rearrangement joins TRBV5-1 to TRBJ2-1; 9 positions agree with TRBD1. CDR3 amino acids: CASSPGQGPYNEQFF. DNA for the CDR3: TGCGCCAGCAGCCCGGGACAGGGACCCTACAATGAGCAGTTCTTC.